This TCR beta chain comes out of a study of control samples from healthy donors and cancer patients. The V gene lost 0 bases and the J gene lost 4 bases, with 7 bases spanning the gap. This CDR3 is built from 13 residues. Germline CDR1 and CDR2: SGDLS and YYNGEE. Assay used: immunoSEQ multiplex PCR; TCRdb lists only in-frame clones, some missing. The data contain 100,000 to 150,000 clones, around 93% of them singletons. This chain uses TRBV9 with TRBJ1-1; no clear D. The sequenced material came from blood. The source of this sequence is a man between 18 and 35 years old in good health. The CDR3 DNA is TGTGCCAGCAGCGTAGGAACCGCCACTGAAGCTTTCTTT. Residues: CASSVGTATEAFF.